This passage covers 3 T cell receptor beta chains from one sample sequenced in a study of blood T cell repertoires in COVID-19. Clones were read by immunoSEQ multiplex PCR, and TCRdb kept only the in-frame ones, dropping some. The table has some 270,000 clones, 65% to 85% seen once; the top ten hold roughly 3.2%. The sequencing sample was made of PBMCs or T cells enriched from blood (not recorded which). Receptors were obtained from a man in his forties or fifties who had recovered from COVID-19.

The chain joins TRBV5-4 to TRBJ2-1, with 14 bases lining up with TRBD2. Germline CDR1 reads SGHNT; CDR2 reads YYREEE (reference sequence). V shed 4 bases and J 6 bases; nucleotides not matched to a gene: 6. The CDR3 contains 16 residues. The CDR3 loop is CASSGPGLAGANEQFF. CDR3 in DNA: TGTGCCAGCAGCGGCCCGGGACTAGCGGGAGCCAATGAGCAGTTCTTC.

The CDR3 here is CASSRGSGYGYTF. The CDR3 DNA reads TGTGCCAGCAGTAGGGGGTCAGGCTATGGCTACACCTTC. This rearrangement joins TRBV12-3 or TRBV12-4 to TRBJ1-2; D might be TRBD1 (6 bases). V lost 5 bases, J lost 4 bases, and 11 bases lay in between. CDR3 length equals 13 residues.

The chain uses TRBV11-1 and TRBJ2-7; D perhaps matches TRBD1 (6 bases). Trimming cost V 5 bases and J 3 bases, with 14 bases left between them. From germline, CDR1 is SGHAT and CDR2 FQDESV (reference sequence). The CDR3 sequence is 14 residues long. The CDR3 is CASSARTVSYEQYF. The CDR3 DNA reads as TGTGCCAGCAGCGCCCGGACAGTAAGCTACGAGCAGTACTTC. Full variable domain (remainder filled in from reference TRBV11-1 and TRBJ2-7): EAEVAQSPRYKITEKSQAVAFWCDPISGHATLYWYRQILGQGPELLVQFQDESVVDDSQLPKDRFSAERLKGVDSTLKIQPAELGDSAMYLCASSARTVSYEQYFGPGTRLTVT.